The T cell receptor (beta chain) described here comes from a study of ipilimumab plus nivolumab after autologous stem cell transplantation. As for the study in general: Patients received a median of about 5 ipilimumab and roughly 8 nivolumab doses. Both relapsed and primary refractory DLBCL were included.

Ipilimumab, 1 mg/kg, started 14 to 28 days after autologous transplant. Germline lookup yields CDR1 SQVTM and CDR2 ANQGSEA. The ends were cut back, 5 bases at V and 2 bases at J, with 11 bases in the middle. The CDR3 totals 13 residues. Assay used: immunoSEQ multiplex PCR; TCRdb lists only in-frame clones, some missing. The sample records fewer than 85,000 clones, 65% to 85% being singletons. This material consisted of PBMCs, taken in a trial of ipilimumab plus nivolumab as post-transplant consolidation. The chain combines TRBV29-1 with TRBJ2-3; D is unclear. The sequence derives from a male donor with diffuse large B-cell lymphoma. In nucleotides, the CDR3 is TGCAGCGTTTTTGGCGGTGCCACAGATACGCAGTATTTT. It translates to CSVFGGATDTQYF.